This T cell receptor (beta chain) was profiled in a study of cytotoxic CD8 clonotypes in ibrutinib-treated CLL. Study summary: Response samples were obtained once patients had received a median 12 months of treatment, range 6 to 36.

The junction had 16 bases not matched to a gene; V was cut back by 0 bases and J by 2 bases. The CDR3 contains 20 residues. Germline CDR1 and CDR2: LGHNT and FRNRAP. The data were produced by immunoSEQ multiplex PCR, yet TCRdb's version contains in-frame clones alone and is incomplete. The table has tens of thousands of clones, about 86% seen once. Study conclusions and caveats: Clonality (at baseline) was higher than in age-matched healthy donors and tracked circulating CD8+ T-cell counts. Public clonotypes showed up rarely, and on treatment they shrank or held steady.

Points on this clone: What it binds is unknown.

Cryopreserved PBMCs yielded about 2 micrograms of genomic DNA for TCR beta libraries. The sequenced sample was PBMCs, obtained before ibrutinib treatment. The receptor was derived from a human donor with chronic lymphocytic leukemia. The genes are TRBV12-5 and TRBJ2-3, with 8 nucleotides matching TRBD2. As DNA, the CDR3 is TGTGCTAGTGGTTTGGTACAAAGGGGAATACTAGCGGAAGACACAGATACGCAGTATTTT. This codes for CASGLVQRGILAEDTDTQYF.